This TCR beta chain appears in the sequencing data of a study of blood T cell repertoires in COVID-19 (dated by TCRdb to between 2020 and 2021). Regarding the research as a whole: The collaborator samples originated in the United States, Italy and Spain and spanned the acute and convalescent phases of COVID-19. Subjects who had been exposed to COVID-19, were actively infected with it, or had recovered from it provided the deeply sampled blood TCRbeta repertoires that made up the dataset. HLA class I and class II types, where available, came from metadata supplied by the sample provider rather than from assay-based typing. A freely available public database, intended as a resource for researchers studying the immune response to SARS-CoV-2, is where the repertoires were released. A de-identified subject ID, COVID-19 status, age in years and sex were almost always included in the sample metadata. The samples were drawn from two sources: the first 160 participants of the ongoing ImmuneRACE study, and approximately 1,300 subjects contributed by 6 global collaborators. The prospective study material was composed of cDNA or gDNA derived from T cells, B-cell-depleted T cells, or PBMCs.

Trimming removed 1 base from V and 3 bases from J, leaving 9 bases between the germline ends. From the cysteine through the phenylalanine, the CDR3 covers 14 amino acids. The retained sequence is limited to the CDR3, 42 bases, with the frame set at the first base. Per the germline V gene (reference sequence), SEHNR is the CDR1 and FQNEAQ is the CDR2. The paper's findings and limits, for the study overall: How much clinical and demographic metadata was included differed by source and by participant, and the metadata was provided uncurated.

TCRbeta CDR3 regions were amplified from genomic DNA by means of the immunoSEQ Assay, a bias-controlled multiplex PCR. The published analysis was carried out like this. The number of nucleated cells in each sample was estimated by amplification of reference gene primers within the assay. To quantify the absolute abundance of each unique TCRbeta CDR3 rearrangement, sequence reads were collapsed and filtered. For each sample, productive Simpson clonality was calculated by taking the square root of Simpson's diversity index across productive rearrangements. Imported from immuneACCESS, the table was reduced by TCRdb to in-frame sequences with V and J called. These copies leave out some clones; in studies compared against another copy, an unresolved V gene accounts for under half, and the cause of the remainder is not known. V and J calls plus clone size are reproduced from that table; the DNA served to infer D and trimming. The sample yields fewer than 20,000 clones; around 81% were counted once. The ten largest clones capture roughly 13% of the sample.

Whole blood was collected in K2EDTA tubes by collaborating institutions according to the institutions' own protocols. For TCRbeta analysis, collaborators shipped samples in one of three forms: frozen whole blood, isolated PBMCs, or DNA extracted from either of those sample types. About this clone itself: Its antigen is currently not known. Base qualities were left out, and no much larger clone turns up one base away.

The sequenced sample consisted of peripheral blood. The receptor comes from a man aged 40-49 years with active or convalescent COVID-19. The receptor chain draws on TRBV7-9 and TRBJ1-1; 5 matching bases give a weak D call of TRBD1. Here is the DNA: TGTGCCAGCAGCTTAGTGCAGGGCCACACTGAAGCTTTCTTT. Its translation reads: CASSLVQGHTEAFF.